The rows below give T cell receptor beta chains drawn from one sample of a study of shared clonotypes between healthy human individuals. Sequenced by immunoSEQ multiplex PCR; TCRdb stores in-frame clones only, minus some. The sample contains about a million clones, over 60% of which appear only once. The sample taken for sequencing was memory CD4+ T cells sorted from blood. Receptors were obtained from a man aged 18 to 30 in good health. The conserved cysteine and the conserved F or W are not part of the CDR3 here. Some rows have no size entry. The others give once, few or many, or a class for an expanded clone.

length	size	V	J	CDR3
12	NA	TRBV5-1	TRBJ2-5	ASSPGLAAETQY
11	NA	TRBV28	TRBJ2-7	ASSLSRTYEQY
12	NA	TRBV7-2	TRBJ2-7	ASSMAGGPYEQY
13	NA	TRBV28	TRBJ2-1	ASGTSGGRALGQF
11	NA	TRBV4-3	TRBJ1-5	ASSQDWGQPQH
12	once	TRBV19	TRBJ1-3	ASSLGAMQNTIY
16	once	TRBV7-9	TRBJ2-6	ASESSTFTYSGANVLT
12	NA	TRBV28	TRBJ1-5	ASSVTGYFQPQH
10	few	TRBV7-8	TRBJ2-5	ASSASGETQY
12	few	TRBV6-5	TRBJ1-6	ASTGQGSNSPLH
15	few	TRBV19	TRBJ2-7	ASSMSRTSGLTYEQY
11	NA	TRBV7-3	TRBJ2-1	ASSSHPGQEQF
13	NA	TRBV28	TRBJ2-7	ASSSPVLVGDEQY
9	few	TRBV28	TRBJ1-6	ASSGGGILH
12	NA	TRBV11-2	TRBJ1-2	ASSSSQGQYGYT
15	once	TRBV27	TRBJ2-7	ANTSARLARYSYEQY
15	once	TRBV9	TRBJ1-2	ASSVAFSRDRVVDYT
14	NA	TRBV4-2	TRBJ1-2	ASSQVDQTGNYGYT
13	NA	TRBV5-1	TRBJ1-6	ASSLDRGYNSPLH
9	NA	TRBV7-9	TRBJ2-7	ASSSTLEQY
13	NA	TRBV11-2	TRBJ1-1	ASSPSGGMNTEAF
9	NA	TRBV6-6	TRBJ1-1	ASSLKAEAF
13	NA	TRBV27	TRBJ2-1	ASRSGLAGGFEQF
12	NA	TRBV29-1	TRBJ2-4	SVEVGVLRNIQY